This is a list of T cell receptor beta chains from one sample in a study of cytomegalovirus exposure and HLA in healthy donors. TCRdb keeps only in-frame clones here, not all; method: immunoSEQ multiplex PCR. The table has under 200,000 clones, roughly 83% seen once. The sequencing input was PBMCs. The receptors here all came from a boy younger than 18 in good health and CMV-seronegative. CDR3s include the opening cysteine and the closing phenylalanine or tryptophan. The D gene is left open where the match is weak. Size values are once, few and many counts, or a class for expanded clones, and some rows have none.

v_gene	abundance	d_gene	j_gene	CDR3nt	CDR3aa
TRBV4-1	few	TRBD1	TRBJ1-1	TGCGCCAGCAGCCAAGATATGGACAGGATGAACACTGAAGCTTTCTTT	CASSQDMDRMNTEAFF
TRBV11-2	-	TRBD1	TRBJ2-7	TGTGCCAGCTCAAAAGGGGGCAGGGTTGGTTCGGGCGCCTACGAGCAGTACTTC	CASSKGGRVGSGAYEQYF
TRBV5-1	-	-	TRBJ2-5	TGCGCCAGCAGCCCACGTCTGTACCGGGGGGAGACCCAGTACTTC	CASSPRLYRGETQYF
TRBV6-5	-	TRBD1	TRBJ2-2	TGTGCCAGCAGTAGGGACAGGGCGAACACCGGGGAGCTGTTTTTT	CASSRDRANTGELFF
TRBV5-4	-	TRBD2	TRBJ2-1	TGTGCCAGCAGCTTGAGCGGGGGGAATGAGCAGTTCTTC	CASSLSGGNEQFF
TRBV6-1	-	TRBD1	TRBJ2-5	TGTGCCAGCAGTGAGCAGGGGGCCGGGGAGACCCAGTACTTC	CASSEQGAGETQYF
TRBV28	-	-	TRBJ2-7	TGTGCCAGCAGCTTCACCGGGTTATCCTACGAGCAGTACTTC	CASSFTGLSYEQYF
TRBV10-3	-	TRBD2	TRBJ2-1	TGTGCCATCAGCGGACTAGCGGGAGGGGGAAATGAGCAGTTCTTC	CAISGLAGGGNEQFF
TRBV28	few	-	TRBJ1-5	TGTGCCAGCAGTATCTCCGGGGGACTCAATCAGCCCCAGCATTTT	CASSISGGLNQPQHF
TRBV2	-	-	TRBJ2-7	TGTGCCAGCACACCAGTCTACGAGCAGTACTTC	CASTPVYEQYF
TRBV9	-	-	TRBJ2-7	TGTGCCAGCAGCCCGTCGGTGGGCACTTCCTACGAGCAGTACTTC	CASSPSVGTSYEQYF
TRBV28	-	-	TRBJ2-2	TGTGCCAGCAGGACGGGAGCTTACACCGGGGAGCTGTTTTTT	CASRTGAYTGELFF
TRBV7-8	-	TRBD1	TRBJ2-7	TGTGCCAGCAGCGACCGGACAGGGGCTAGATACGAGCAGTACTTC	CASSDRTGARYEQYF
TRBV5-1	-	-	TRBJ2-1	TGCGCCAGCAAATCTTCGACGGCGGATGAGCAGTTCTTC	CASKSSTADEQFF
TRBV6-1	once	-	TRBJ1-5	TGTGCCAGCAGCCCGGGTTGGATGGATCAGCCCCAGCATTTT	CASSPGWMDQPQHF
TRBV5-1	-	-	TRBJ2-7	TGCGCCAGCAGCTTGATGGAGGGATTTACCGAGCAGTACTTC	CASSLMEGFTEQYF
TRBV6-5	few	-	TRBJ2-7	TGTGCCAGCATCCAGGGCTACGAGCAGTACTTC	CASIQGYEQYF
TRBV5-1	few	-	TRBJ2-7	TGCGCCAGCAGCTTTTCTCACAGCCACTACGAGCAGTACTTC	CASSFSHSHYEQYF
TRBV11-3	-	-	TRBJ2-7	TGTGCCAGCAGCCCCGATCATAGCTACGAGCAGTACTTC	CASSPDHSYEQYF
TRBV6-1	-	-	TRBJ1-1	TGTGCCAGCAGTGAAGATCTAACAGACACTGAAGCTTTCTTT	CASSEDLTDTEAFF
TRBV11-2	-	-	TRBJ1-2	TGTGCCAGCAGCGGGCGCAACTATGGCTACACCTTC	CASSGRNYGYTF
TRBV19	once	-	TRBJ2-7	TGTGCCAGTAGTATAGGGTTGACGGAGACCTACGAGCAGTACTTC	CASSIGLTETYEQYF
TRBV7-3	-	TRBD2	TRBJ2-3	TGTGCCAGCAGCTTAAAGGCGGGAGGGGACACAGATACGCAGTATTTT	CASSLKAGGDTDTQYF
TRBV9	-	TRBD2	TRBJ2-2	TGTGCCAGCAGCGTAGGTGGCGGGAGGGCCGAGGGCGGGGAGCTGTTTTTT	CASSVGGGRAEGGELFF
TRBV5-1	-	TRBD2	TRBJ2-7	TGCGCCAGCAGCTTGTGGGCGGGGGGGGACAGCTTCTCCTACGAGCAGTACTTC	CASSLWAGGDSFSYEQYF
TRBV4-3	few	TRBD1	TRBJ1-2	TGCGCCAGCAGCCAAGACCGGGACAGGAACTATGGCTACACCTTC	CASSQDRDRNYGYTF
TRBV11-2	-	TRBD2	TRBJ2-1	TGTGCCAGCAGCCCGAGGCGGCGGGAGCAACATGAGCAGTTCTTC	CASSPRRREQHEQFF
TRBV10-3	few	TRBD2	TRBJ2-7	TGTGCCATCAGTGAGACTCTTAGCGGGATCCCCTACGAGCAGTACTTC	CAISETLSGIPYEQYF
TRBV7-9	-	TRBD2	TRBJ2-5	TGTGCCAGCAGCCCTTGGGAGGGGACCCAGTACTTC	CASSPWEGTQYF
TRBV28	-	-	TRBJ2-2	TGTGCCAGCGGCCTGGGGGGGGCAAAGACCGGGGAGCTGTTTTTT	CASGLGGAKTGELFF
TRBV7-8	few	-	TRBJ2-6	TGTGCCAGCAGCTTACTTTCCAGGGGGGACTCTGGGGCCAACGTCCTGACTTTC	CASSLLSRGDSGANVLTF
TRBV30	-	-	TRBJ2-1	TGTGCCTGGAGCGAACTAGCCAATGAGCAGTTCTTC	CAWSELANEQFF
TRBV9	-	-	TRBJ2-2	TGTGCCAGCAGCGCTCTCGGGAGTCCGGAGGTCCGGGAGCTGTTTTTT	CASSALGSPEVRELFF
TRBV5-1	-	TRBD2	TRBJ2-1	TGCGCCAGCAGCTTAACTAGCGGGATATCCTACAATGAGCAGTTCTTC	CASSLTSGISYNEQFF
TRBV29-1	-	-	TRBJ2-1	TGCAGCGCTGCCGACTACCCCTACAATGAGCAGTTCTTC	CSAADYPYNEQFF
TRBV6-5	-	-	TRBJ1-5	TGTGCCAGCAGTTACGAGGCAGGGGGCAATCAGCCCCAGCATTTT	CASSYEAGGNQPQHF
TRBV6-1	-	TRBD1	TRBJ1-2	TGTGCCAGCAGTGAGGGGGACAGATATGGCTACACCTTC	CASSEGDRYGYTF
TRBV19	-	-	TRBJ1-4	TGTGCCAGTAGTATGAGAGGGCTGAGTGAAAAACTGTTTTTT	CASSMRGLSEKLFF
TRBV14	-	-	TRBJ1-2	TGTGCCAGCAGCCTGGTGAGGGGGAATGACTATGGCTACACCTTC	CASSLVRGNDYGYTF
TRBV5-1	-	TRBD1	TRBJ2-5	TGCGCCAGCAGCTGGGGACAGGGGTATTTGGAGACCCAGTACTTC	CASSWGQGYLETQYF
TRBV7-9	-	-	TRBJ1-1	TGTGCCAGCAGCCTTGACAGCAAGAACACTGAAGCTTTCTTT	CASSLDSKNTEAFF
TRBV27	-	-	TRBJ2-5	TGTGCCAGCAGGTTACGTGAGACCCAGTACTTC	CASRLRETQYF
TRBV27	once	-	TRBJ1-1	TGTGCCAGCAGTTTTAGGGGGACTGAAGCTTTCTTT	CASSFRGTEAFF
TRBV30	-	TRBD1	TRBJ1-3	TGTGCCTGGTCGAACGGGGGACAGGGGTTTGGAAACACCATATATTTT	CAWSNGGQGFGNTIYF
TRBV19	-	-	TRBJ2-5	TGTGCCAGTAGCAGTGATACAGGGGAGACCCAGTACTTC	CASSSDTGETQYF
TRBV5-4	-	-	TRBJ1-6	TGTGCCAGCAGCTTGGTCCCAGGGGAGTCACCCCTCCACTTT	CASSLVPGESPLHF
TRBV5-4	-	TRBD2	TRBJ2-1	TGTGCCAGCAGCCCGCGGGGGGGCCGGTACAATGAGCAGTTCTTC	CASSPRGGRYNEQFF
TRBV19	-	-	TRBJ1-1	TGTGCCAGTAGAATTGGGCTAAGGGGTATGTCTGAAGCTTTCTTT	CASRIGLRGMSEAFF
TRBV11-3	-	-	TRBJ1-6	TGTGCCAGCAGCTTAGTCGGTGGTTCACCCCTCCACTTT	CASSLVGGSPLHF
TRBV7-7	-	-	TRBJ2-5	TGTGCTAGCAGCTTCGGCCCAGGAGGGGAGACCCAGTACTTC	CASSFGPGGETQYF
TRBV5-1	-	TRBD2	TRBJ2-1	TGCGCCAGCAGCTTAATAAGCGGGGGGGCGACTGAGCAGTTCTTC	CASSLISGGATEQFF
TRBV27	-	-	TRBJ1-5	TGTGCCAGCAGTCCCACTAATCAGCCCCAGCATTTT	CASSPTNQPQHF
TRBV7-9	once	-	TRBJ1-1	TGTGCCAGCAGCTTAGGCAAACCCGACTACACTGAAGCTTTCTTT	CASSLGKPDYTEAFF